This T cell receptor beta chain is drawn from a study of T cells in Graves' hyperthyroidism and ophthalmopathy. Lactation, pregnancy, other autoimmune disease or uncontrolled infection excluded patients. Diagnoses were established using clinical symptoms, serum thyroxine and TRAb, thyroid ultrasound and orbital computed tomography. V was clipped by 3 bases and J by 12 bases, with 18 bases between them. The CDR3 loop spans 14 amino acids. Germline-derived CDR1 and CDR2 are MNHNS and SASEGT. It was RNA transcripts that yielded the amplified TCR beta CDR3 regions. Using the HTBI primer set, a first-round RT-PCR was run on the TCR CDR3. Each CDR3 protein is one row after TCRdb ran MiXCR on the multiplex PCR reads. The table lists about 250,000 distinct CDR3 sequences, approximately 21% of them singletons.

The sequenced sample was blood. This rearrangement joins TRBV6-1 to TRBJ2-1; either TRBD1 or TRBD2 may supply D (5 bases each). The clonotype was recovered from a man aged 30 to 39 with Graves' ophthalmopathy. CDR3 protein: CASSDPYTTGRQFF. CDR3 DNA: TGTGCCAGCAGTGACCCGTACACCACGGGGCGGCAGTTCTTC.